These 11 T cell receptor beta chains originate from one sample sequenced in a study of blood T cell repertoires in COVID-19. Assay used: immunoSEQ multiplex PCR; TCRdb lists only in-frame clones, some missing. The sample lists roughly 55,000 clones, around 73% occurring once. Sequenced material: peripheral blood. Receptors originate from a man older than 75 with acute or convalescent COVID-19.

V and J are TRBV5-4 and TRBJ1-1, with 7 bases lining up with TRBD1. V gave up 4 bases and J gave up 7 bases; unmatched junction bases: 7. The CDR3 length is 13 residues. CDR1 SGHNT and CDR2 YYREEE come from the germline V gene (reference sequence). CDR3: CASSRTGQVEAFF. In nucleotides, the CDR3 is TGTGCCAGCAGCCGGACTGGACAGGTTGAAGCTTTCTTT.

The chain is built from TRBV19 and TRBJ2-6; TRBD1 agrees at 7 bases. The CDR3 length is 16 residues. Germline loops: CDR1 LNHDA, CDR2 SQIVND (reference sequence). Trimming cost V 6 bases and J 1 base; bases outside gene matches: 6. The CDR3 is CASRDKQGSGANVLTF. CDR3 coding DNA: TGTGCCAGTAGGGATAAACAGGGGTCTGGGGCCAACGTCCTGACTTTC.

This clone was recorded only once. In nucleotides, the CDR3 is TGTGCCACCCACAGGGGGCTCGATGAAAAACTGTTTTTT. Translation gives CATHRGLDEKLFF. V is TRBV18 and J is TRBJ1-4; 9 bases are shared with TRBD1. CDR1 and CDR2 (germline): KGHSH, LQKENI. The CDR3 runs to 13 residues. With 10 bases clipped from V and 6 bases from J, the junction kept 6 bases outside the gene matches. The whole variable domain, remainder taken from reference TRBV18 and TRBJ1-4, is NAGVMQNPRHLVRRRGQEARLRCSPMKGHSHVYWYRQLPEEGLKFMVYLQKENIIDESGMPKERFSAEFPKEGPSILRIQQVVRGDSAAYFCATHRGLDEKLFFGSGTQLSVL.

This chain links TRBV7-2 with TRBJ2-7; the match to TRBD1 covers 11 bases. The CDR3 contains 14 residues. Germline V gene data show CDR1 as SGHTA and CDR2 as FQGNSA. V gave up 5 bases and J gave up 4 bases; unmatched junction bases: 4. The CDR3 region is CASSPGQGGYEQYF. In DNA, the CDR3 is TGTGCCAGCAGCCCGGGACAGGGGGGGTACGAGCAGTACTTC.

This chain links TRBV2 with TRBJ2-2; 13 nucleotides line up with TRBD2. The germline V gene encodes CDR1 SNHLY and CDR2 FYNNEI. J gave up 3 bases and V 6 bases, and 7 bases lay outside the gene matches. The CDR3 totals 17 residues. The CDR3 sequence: CASRGGTSGMYTGELFF. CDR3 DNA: TGTGCCAGCAGGGGGGGGACTAGCGGGATGTACACCGGGGAGCTGTTTTTT.

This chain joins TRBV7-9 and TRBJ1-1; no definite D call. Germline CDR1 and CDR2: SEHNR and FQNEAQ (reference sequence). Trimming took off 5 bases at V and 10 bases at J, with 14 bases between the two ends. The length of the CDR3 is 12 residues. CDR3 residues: CASSPSGRTAFF. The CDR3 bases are TGTGCCAGCAGCCCCTCGGGGAGGACAGCTTTCTTT.

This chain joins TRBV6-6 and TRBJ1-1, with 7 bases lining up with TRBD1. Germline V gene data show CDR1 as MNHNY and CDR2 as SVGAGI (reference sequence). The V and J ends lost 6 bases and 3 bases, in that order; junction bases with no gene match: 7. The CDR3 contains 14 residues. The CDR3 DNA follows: TGTGCCAGCAGCCGGACAGGACGGGACACTGAAGCTTTCTTT. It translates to CASSRTGRDTEAFF.

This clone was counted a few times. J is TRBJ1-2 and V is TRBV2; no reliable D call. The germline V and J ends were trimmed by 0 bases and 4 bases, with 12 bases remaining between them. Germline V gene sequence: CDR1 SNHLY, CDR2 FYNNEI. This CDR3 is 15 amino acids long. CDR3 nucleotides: TGTGCCAGCAGTGAAGCGCTAGGAGGGTCCTATGGCTACACCTTC. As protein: CASSEALGGSYGYTF.

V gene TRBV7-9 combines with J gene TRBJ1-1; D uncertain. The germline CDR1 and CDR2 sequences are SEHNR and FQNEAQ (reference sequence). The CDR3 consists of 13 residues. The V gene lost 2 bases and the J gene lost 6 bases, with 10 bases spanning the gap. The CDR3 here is CASSLRSGSEAFF. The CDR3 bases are TGTGCCAGCAGCTTAAGGTCCGGGTCTGAAGCTTTCTTT.

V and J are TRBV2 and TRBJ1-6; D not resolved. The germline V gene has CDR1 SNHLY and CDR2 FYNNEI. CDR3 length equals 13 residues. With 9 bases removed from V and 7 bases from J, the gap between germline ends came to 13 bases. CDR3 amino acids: CASEGTGNSPLHF. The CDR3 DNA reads TGTGCCAGTGAGGGAACGGGGAATTCACCCCTCCACTTT.

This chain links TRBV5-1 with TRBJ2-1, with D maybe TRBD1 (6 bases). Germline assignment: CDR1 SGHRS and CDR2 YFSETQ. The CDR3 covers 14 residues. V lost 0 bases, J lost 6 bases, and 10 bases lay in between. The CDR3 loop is CASSLARTVNEQFF. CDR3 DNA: TGCGCCAGCAGCTTGGCTAGGACAGTCAATGAGCAGTTCTTC.